The clone carrying this T cell receptor (beta chain) has only one observation. Its antigen is not known. Germline V gives CDR1 SGHTA, CDR2 FQGTGA. Trimming left V 8 bases short and J 4 bases short, with 17 bases between. The CDR3 has 15 residues. This sample is drawn from a study of shared clonotypes between healthy human individuals. Study observations and caveats: Donor clonotype sharing was expected to depend on sequencing depth.

The authors sequenced unsorted PBMC DNA on ten immunoSEQ deep assay plates. Only in-frame clones appear in the TCRdb table, and some are missing; sequencing was by immunoSEQ multiplex PCR. This sample has roughly 450,000 clones, with approximately 85% found just once. The rearrangement links TRBV7-3 to TRBJ2-2, with TRBD2 as a possible D gene (6 bases). Specimen: PBMCs. This clonotype originated in a woman between 35 and 50 years old in good health. Some clones in this sample may be carry-over from other donors' samples. As DNA, the CDR3 is TGTGCCAGCGGGATCGGCCCCGGGGGCACCGGGGAGCTGTTTTTT. Translating gives CASGIGPGGTGELFF. Full variable domain (remainder filled in from reference TRBV7-3 and TRBJ2-2): GAGVSQTPSNKVTEKGKYVELRCDPISGHTALYWYRQSLGQGPEFLIYFQGTGAADDSGLPNDRFFAVRPEGSVSTLKIQRTERGDSAVYLCASGIGPGGTGELFFGEGSRLTVL.